This T cell receptor (beta chain) was captured by sequencing in a study of radiotherapy plus CTLA-4 blockade in lung cancer. Broader study findings: Early clone dynamics of blood T cells, plus interferon-beta, reportedly predicted response best. Radiotherapy with ipilimumab was followed by blood expansion of tumor-derived clones.

As regards this clone: Its antigen is not known.

Clones were sequenced by immunoSEQ multiplex PCR, and TCRdb holds only the in-frame ones, with some missing. The data contain over 60,000 clones, around 86% of them singletons. The CDR3 extends over 15 amino acids. V was cut by 3 bases and J by 0 bases, with 12 bases left in between. From germline, CDR1 is SGHKS and CDR2 YYEKEE (reference sequence). This sample comprised peripheral blood, obtained from a patient treated with radiotherapy plus ipilimumab. The sequence was obtained from a human donor with non-small cell lung cancer that progressed on radiotherapy plus ipilimumab. This chain joins TRBV5-5 and TRBJ1-2; unclear D gene. CDR3 region: CASSSWVDSNYGYTF. CDR3 bases: TGTGCCAGCAGCTCCTGGGTAGACTCTAACTATGGCTACACCTTC.